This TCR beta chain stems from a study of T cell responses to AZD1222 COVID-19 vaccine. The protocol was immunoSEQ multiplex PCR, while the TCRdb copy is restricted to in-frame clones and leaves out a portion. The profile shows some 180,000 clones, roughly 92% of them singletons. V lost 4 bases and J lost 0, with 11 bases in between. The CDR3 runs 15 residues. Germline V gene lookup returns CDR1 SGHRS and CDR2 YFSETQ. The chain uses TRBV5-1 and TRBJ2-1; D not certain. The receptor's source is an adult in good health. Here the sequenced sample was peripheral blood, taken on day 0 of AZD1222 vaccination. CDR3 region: CASSLTQSSYNEQFF. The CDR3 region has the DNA TGCGCCAGCAGCCTGACCCAGAGCTCCTACAATGAGCAGTTCTTC.